The 32 T cell receptor beta chains presented below share a single source sample, sequenced in a study of T cell repertoires in cytomegalovirus infection. TCRdb reanalysed the reads using MiXCR and keeps one entry per CDR3 protein. The sample has approximately 770,000 distinct CDR3 sequences; about 28% are singletons. No cognate antigen is known for these TCRs. The input for sequencing was cultured CD8+ T cells from PBMCs, taken from culture after CMV antigen stimulation. These receptors came from a human donor in good health (CMV status not recorded). Some clones in this sample may be carry-over from other donors' samples.

The rearrangement joins TRBV5-1 to TRBJ1-1; possible D gene TRBD1, 5 bases. Germline V lookup: CDR1 SGHRS, CDR2 YFSETQ. This CDR3 contains 15 residues. V dropped 1 base and J dropped 0 bases, with 10 bases sitting between them. Written as DNA, the CDR3 is TGCGCCAGCAGCTTGTGGGGGGACCTGAACACTGAAGCTTTCTTT. Residues: CASSLWGDLNTEAFF. Full variable domain (outside the CDR3, taken from reference TRBV5-1 and TRBJ1-1): KAGVTQTPRYLIKTRGQQVTLSCSPISGHRSVSWYQQTPGQGLQFLFEYFSETQRNKGNFPGRFSGRQFSNSRSEMNVSTLELGDSALYLCASSLWGDLNTEAFFGQGTRLTVV.

The gene calls are TRBV19 and TRBJ2-2; possibly TRBD2 for D (6 bases). The CDR3 has 16 residues. CDR1 and CDR2 from the germline V gene are LNHDA and SQIVND (reference sequence). Deletions cut 7 bases from V and 0 bases from J, with 15 bases between. This CDR3 reads CASTTSGGPNTGELFF. The CDR3, as DNA: TGTGCCAGTACGACCTCCGGGGGTCCGAACACCGGGGAGCTGTTTTTT.

This clonotype has just a few counts. This sequence joins TRBV6-5 and TRBJ1-1; 7 bases fit TRBD1. The J segment lost 4 bases and the V segment lost 8 bases, leaving 1 base of the junction unmatched. Germline CDR1 MNHEY, CDR2 SVGAGI. This CDR3 comprises 11 residues. In nucleotides, the CDR3 is TGTGCCAGCTGGGACAGCACTGAAGCTTTCTTT. As protein: CASWDSTEAFF.

This clonotype turned up a few times. V gene TRBV4-1 combines with J gene TRBJ2-7; D is unresolved. The CDR3 length is 14 residues. Germline CDR1 reads MGHRA; CDR2 reads YSYEKL. Trimming took 4 bases from V and 1 from J, leaving 11 bases between them. CDR3 nucleotide sequence: TGCGCCAGCAGCCCAGGTCCACAGTCCTACGAGCAGTACTTC. This codes for CASSPGPQSYEQYF.

The gene calls are TRBV11-2 and TRBJ2-2, with 7 bases that match TRBD2. The CDR3 covers 15 residues. Looked up from germline, CDR1 is SGHAT and CDR2 is FQNNGV. With 7 bases clipped from V and 4 bases from J, the junction kept 9 bases outside the gene matches. CDR3 loop: CASNDAGEPTGELFF. The CDR3 nucleotides read TGTGCCAGCAACGATGCGGGGGAGCCCACCGGGGAGCTGTTTTTT. Drawing the rest from reference TRBV11-2 and TRBJ2-2, the complete variable domain is EAGVAQSPRYKIIEKRQSVAFWCNPISGHATLYWYQQILGQGPKLLIQFQNNGVVDDSQLPKDRFSAERLKGVDSTLKIQPAKLEDSAVYLCASNDAGEPTGELFFGEGSRLTVL.

V is TRBV6-2 or TRBV6-3 and J is TRBJ1-2; D is perhaps TRBD1 (5 bases). The V end was cut by 0 bases, the J end by 6 bases, with 8 bases between. Germline V gene data show CDR1 as MNHEY and CDR2 as SVGEGT. The CDR3 has 13 residues. The CDR3 sequence is CASSYSRGNGYTF. The CDR3 DNA reads TGTGCCAGCAGTTACTCGAGGGGAAATGGCTACACCTTC.

This clonotype appeared a few times. The genes are TRBV6-2 or TRBV6-3 and TRBJ2-7; the D gene is possibly TRBD1 (6 bases). The CDR3 spans 17 residues. Per the germline V gene, CDR1 is MNHEY and CDR2 is SVGEGT. V shed 2 bases and J shed 2 bases, with 19 bases lying between them. This CDR3 is CASSYDPTGNFAYEQYV. CDR3 coding DNA: TGTGCCAGCAGTTACGACCCCACAGGGAACTTTGCCTACGAGCAGTACGTC.

In this sample, this clonotype turned up a few times. This chain connects TRBV4-1 to TRBJ2-2, with D perhaps assigned TRBD1 or TRBD2 (5 bases each). V lost 1 base and J 3 bases, leaving 9 bases between the germline ends. This CDR3 is 15 amino acids long. Germline V gives CDR1 MGHRA, CDR2 YSYEKL. CDR3 amino acids: CASSQGGTYTGELFF. CDR3 nucleotides: TGCGCCAGCAGCCAAGGGGGGACGTACACCGGGGAGCTGTTTTTT.

This clonotype appeared once. This CDR3 reads CASSFIQEETQYF. CDR3 DNA sequence: TGTGCCAGCAGTTTTATTCAAGAGGAGACCCAGTACTTC. The gene calls are TRBV12-3 or TRBV12-4 and TRBJ2-5, with unresolved D. Deletions cut 3 bases from V and 5 bases from J, with 10 bases between. The CDR3 covers 13 residues.

The rearrangement joins TRBV7-8 to TRBJ1-1; unclear D gene. This CDR3 contains 15 residues. From germline, CDR1 is SGHVS and CDR2 FQNEAQ. V was trimmed by 3 bases and J by 1 base, leaving 12 bases between them. CDR3 bases: TGTGCCAGCAGCTTGAGACCGACGGGGAACACTGAAGCTTTCTTT. This encodes CASSLRPTGNTEAFF.

Only one count was recorded for this clonotype. This CDR3 is missing its conserved last phenylalanine or tryptophan, likely due to a read error. The chain joins TRBV28 to TRBJ2-5, with D possibly TRBD2 on 6 matching bases. CDR1 and CDR2 from the germline V gene are MDHEN and SYDVKM. CDR3 length: 13 residues. The germline V and J ends were trimmed by 2 bases and 4 bases, with 8 bases remaining between them. The CDR3 DNA is TGTGCCAGCAGTTTAGTAGCGGTAGAGACCCAGTACTCC. Its protein product is CASSLVAVETQYS.

This clonotype was observed a handful of times. The rearrangement joins TRBV7-8 to TRBJ2-6, with a tentative D call TRBD1 (5 bases). The CDR3 is 16 amino acids. Germline V gene sequence: CDR1 SGHVS, CDR2 FQNEAQ. V was shortened by 3 bases and J by 0 bases, with 9 bases between the two germline ends. The CDR3 spells CASSFSDSSGANVLTF. The CDR3 coding sequence is TGTGCCAGCAGCTTCTCAGACAGCTCTGGGGCCAACGTCCTGACTTTC. Complete variable domain (other parts from reference TRBV7-8 and TRBJ2-6): GAGVSQSPRYKVAKRGQDVALRCDPISGHVSLFWYQQALGQGPEFLTYFQNEAQLDKSGLPSDRFFAERPEGSVSTLKIQRTQQEDSAVYLCASSFSDSSGANVLTFGAGSRLTVL.

This clonotype was counted between two and nine times. This could be a read error, since a much larger clone is one nucleotide away. The CDR3 DNA is TGTGCCAGCAGCTCGAGTGTCGGGACAGGATCACCCCTCCACTTT. Encoded protein: CASSSSVGTGSPLHF. V gene TRBV7-2 combines with J gene TRBJ1-6, with TRBD1 identical over 8 bases. The junction had 9 bases not matched to a gene; V was cut back by 4 bases and J by 10 bases. Germline V gives CDR1 SGHTA, CDR2 FQGNSA. The CDR3 sequence is 15 residues long.

This clonotype occurred a few times. This chain links TRBV7-6 with TRBJ2-1; D not resolved. The germline V and J ends were trimmed by 2 bases and 10 bases, with 21 bases remaining between them. CDR1 SGHVS and CDR2 FNYEAQ come from the germline V gene. CDR3 length: 16 residues. CDR3 in amino acids: CASSLQFPAASDEQFF. In DNA, the CDR3 is TGTGCCAGCAGCTTACAATTTCCCGCCGCATCTGACGAGCAGTTCTTC. The full variable domain, with the rest looked up from reference TRBV7-6 and TRBJ2-1, is GAGVSQSPRYKVTKRGQDVALRCDPISGHVSLYWYRQALGQGPEFLTYFNYEAQQDKSGLPNDRFSAERPEGSISTLTIQRTEQRDSAMYRCASSLQFPAASDEQFFGPGTRLTVL.

There are a few counts of this clonotype. The CDR3 DNA is TGTGCCAGCAGCTTAAAAGGACGGACATACTACGAGCAGTACTTC. Residues: CASSLKGRTYYEQYF. The chain carries TRBV7-9 and TRBJ2-7, with D possibly matching TRBD1 (5 bases). The CDR3 runs 15 residues. Germline V gene data show CDR1 as SEHNR and CDR2 as FQNEAQ (reference sequence). Deletions cut 2 bases from V and 3 bases from J, with 14 bases between.

In its sample, this clonotype was seen many times. The gene calls are TRBV7-2 and TRBJ2-7, with 8 bases lining up with TRBD1. The CDR3 loop spans 14 amino acids. Germline loops: CDR1 SGHTA, CDR2 FQGNSA. Trimming cost V 7 bases and J 2 bases; bases outside gene matches: 7. The CDR3 spells CASMRTGSPYEQYF. The CDR3 DNA reads as TGTGCCAGCATGCGGACAGGGTCCCCCTACGAGCAGTACTTC.

This clonotype came up a few times. The chain is built from TRBV7-8 and TRBJ1-4, with D maybe TRBD1 (5 bases). The CDR3 spans 14 residues. Germline CDR1 and CDR2: SGHVS and FQNEAQ. V was trimmed by 1 base and J by 8 bases, leaving 11 bases between them. The CDR3 region has the DNA TGTGCCAGCAGCTTAGTTGGTCAGGGAGAAAAACTGTTTTTT. Its protein is CASSLVGQGEKLFF.

The chain employs TRBV28 and TRBJ2-7, with D possibly being TRBD1 (5 bases). Trimming stripped 3 bases from V and 6 bases from J, with 12 bases between. CDR3 length: 13 residues. CDR1 and CDR2 (germline): MDHEN, SYDVKM. The CDR3 sequence: CASSFQGTVEQYV. Written as DNA, the CDR3 is TGTGCCAGCAGTTTTCAGGGAACGGTCGAGCAGTACGTC.

This clonotype has a handful of counts. The V call is TRBV27, the J call TRBJ2-7, with D unclear. Germline CDR1 reads MNHEY; CDR2 reads SMNVEV (reference sequence). This CDR3 spans 15 amino acids. The germline V and J ends were trimmed by 1 base and 4 bases, with 14 bases remaining between them. CDR3 in amino acids: CASSLYAPDGYEQYF. CDR3 sequence (DNA): TGTGCCAGCAGTTTATATGCCCCCGACGGTTACGAGCAGTACTTC.

The rearrangement joins TRBV5-1 to TRBJ2-1; a weak D match, TRBD1 (8 bases). V gave up 2 bases and J gave up 8 bases, with 23 bases separating them. The CDR3 runs 17 residues. The V gene's germline CDR1 is SGHRS and CDR2 YFSETQ. CDR3 nucleotides: TGCGCCAGCAGCTTCACGGACAGGGTCGGGGGGTTACATGAGCAGTTCTTC. This translates into CASSFTDRVGGLHEQFF. The whole variable domain, remainder taken from reference TRBV5-1 and TRBJ2-1, is KAGVTQTPRYLIKTRGQQVTLSCSPISGHRSVSWYQQTPGQGLQFLFEYFSETQRNKGNFPGRFSGRQFSNSRSEMNVSTLELGDSALYLCASSFTDRVGGLHEQFFGPGTRLTVL.

The genes are TRBV3-1 and TRBJ2-5; a weak D match, TRBD2 (5 bases). This CDR3 has 16 residues. Trimming took 0 bases from V and 2 from J, leaving 13 bases between them. The germline V gene encodes CDR1 LGHDT and CDR2 YNNKEL (reference sequence). CDR3 sequence (DNA): TGTGCCAGCAGCCAAGATACCGGCCTAGCACAAGAGACCCAGTACTTC. Protein product: CASSQDTGLAQETQYF.

This chain's CDR3 is CSARDRLAGDLWYEQFF. The CDR3 nucleotides read TGCAGTGCTAGAGATAGGCTAGCGGGGGACCTTTGGTATGAGCAGTTCTTC. This chain connects TRBV20-1 to TRBJ2-1, with TRBD2 matching over 10 bases. The J segment lost 8 bases and the V segment lost 0 bases, leaving 13 bases of the junction unmatched. The CDR3 sequence is 17 residues long. In germline, CDR1 is DFQATT, CDR2 SNEGSKA (reference sequence).

The chain is built from TRBV4-3 and TRBJ2-1; unclear D gene. The CDR3 loop spans 15 amino acids. Germline-derived CDR1 and CDR2 are LGHNA and YSLEER. Trimming shortened V by 4 bases and J by 5 bases, and 15 bases separated the two germline ends. CDR3 coding DNA: TGCGCCAGCAGCCCGTCCAGTAGTTACAACAATGAGCAGTTCTTC. Protein product: CASSPSSSYNNEQFF.

This clonotype has only a few counts. The chain joins TRBV12-3 or TRBV12-4 to TRBJ1-5; tentatively, D is TRBD1 (6 bases). V lost 2 bases and J lost 3, with 14 bases in between. The CDR3 has 16 residues. DNA of the CDR3: TGTGCCAGCAGTTTAAAAGAGACAGGATACAATCAGCCCCAGCATTTT. It is translated as CASSLKETGYNQPQHF.

V is TRBV20-1 and J is TRBJ1-2, with a possible D match to TRBD1 (5 bases). Trimming shortened V by 8 bases and J by 3 bases, and 13 bases separated the two germline ends. CDR1 DFQATT and CDR2 SNEGSKA come from the germline V gene (reference sequence). The CDR3 runs 12 residues. CDR3 sequence: CSSLAGDYGYTF. The CDR3 DNA reads as TGCAGTTCCCTCGCGGGGGACTATGGCTACACCTTC.

This clonotype was detected many times. The rearrangement joins TRBV12-3 or TRBV12-4 to TRBJ1-6, with TRBD1 matching over 8 bases. The CDR3 sequence is 15 residues long. The ends lost 5 bases at V and 9 bases at J; junction bases unmatched: 9. This CDR3 reads CASSRVGQGGSPLHF. CDR3 DNA sequence: TGTGCCAGCAGTCGCGTCGGACAGGGCGGTTCACCCCTCCACTTT.

The chain carries TRBV11-1 and TRBJ2-1; D unresolved. The CDR3 extends over 13 amino acids. Germline-derived CDR1 and CDR2 are SGHAT and FQDESV (reference sequence). V lost 3 bases to trimming and J lost 10 bases, with 13 bases between them. In DNA form, the CDR3 reads TGTGCCAGCAGCTTGGGTACCCCAAGGGAGCAGTTCTTC. Translating it yields CASSLGTPREQFF.

This clonotype was found many times. The V call is TRBV12-3 or TRBV12-4, the J call TRBJ1-1; 7 bases line up with TRBD1. This CDR3 has 13 residues. V shed 7 bases, J shed 1 base, and the junction held 3 bases outside the gene matches. CDR3 DNA sequence: TGTGCCAGCACCACAGGGGCGAACACTGAAGCTTTCTTT. Encoded protein: CASTTGANTEAFF.

J is TRBJ1-4 and V is TRBV12-5, with 9 bases identical to TRBD1. The CDR3 consists of 20 residues. V dropped 2 bases and J dropped 2; count of bases not matched to a gene: 15. Germline V gene data show CDR1 as LGHNT and CDR2 as FRNRAP. CDR3 region: CASGLPMVIQGASTNEKLFF. In DNA, the CDR3 is TGTGCTAGTGGTTTGCCGATGGTGATACAGGGGGCGTCGACTAATGAAAAACTGTTTTTT. The full variable domain, its missing parts supplied by reference TRBV12-5 and TRBJ1-4, is DARVTQTPRHKVTEMGQEVTMRCQPILGHNTVFWYRQTMMQGLELLAYFRNRAPLDDSGMPKDRFSAEMPDATLATLKIQPSEPRDSAVYFCASGLPMVIQGASTNEKLFFGSGTQLSVL.

This clonotype appeared a few times. The V call is TRBV5-5, the J call TRBJ2-2; TRBD1 agrees at 10 bases. CDR1 and CDR2 (germline): SGHKS, YYEKEE (reference sequence). V gave up 3 bases and J gave up 8 bases; unmatched junction bases: 19. The CDR3 spans 19 residues. The CDR3 bases are TGTGCCAGCAGCTACCTCACCGGGACAGGGGCCGCTGCCGCTGGGGAGCTGTTTTTT. Translation gives CASSYLTGTGAAAAGELFF. Together with reference TRBV5-5 and TRBJ2-2, the CDR3 gives the full variable domain: DAGVTQSPTHLIKTRGQQVTLRCSPISGHKSVSWYQQVLGQGPQFIFQYYEKEERGRGNFPDRFSARQFPNYSSELNVNALLLGDSALYLCASSYLTGTGAAAAGELFFGEGSRLTVL.

This clonotype occurred a few times. The chain links TRBV18 to TRBJ1-1; tentatively, D is TRBD1 (6 bases). The CDR3 is 17 residues long. Germline CDR1 KGHSH, CDR2 LQKENI. The V end was cut by 0 bases, the J end by 6 bases, with 20 bases between. For the CDR3, the DNA is TGTGCCAGCTCACCACCGATGGTCGGGGAGAAGGGGGCTGAAGCTTTCTTT. Encoded protein: CASSPPMVGEKGAEAFF.

This clonotype turned up a few times. V is TRBV7-9 and J is TRBJ2-1; 7 nucleotides line up with TRBD1. With 6 bases clipped from V and 12 bases from J, the junction kept 8 bases outside the gene matches. There are 12 residues in the CDR3. CDR1 and CDR2 (germline): SEHNR, FQNEAQ (reference sequence). The CDR3: CASSDRVWAQFF. The CDR3 coding sequence is TGTGCCAGCAGTGACAGGGTCTGGGCGCAGTTCTTC.